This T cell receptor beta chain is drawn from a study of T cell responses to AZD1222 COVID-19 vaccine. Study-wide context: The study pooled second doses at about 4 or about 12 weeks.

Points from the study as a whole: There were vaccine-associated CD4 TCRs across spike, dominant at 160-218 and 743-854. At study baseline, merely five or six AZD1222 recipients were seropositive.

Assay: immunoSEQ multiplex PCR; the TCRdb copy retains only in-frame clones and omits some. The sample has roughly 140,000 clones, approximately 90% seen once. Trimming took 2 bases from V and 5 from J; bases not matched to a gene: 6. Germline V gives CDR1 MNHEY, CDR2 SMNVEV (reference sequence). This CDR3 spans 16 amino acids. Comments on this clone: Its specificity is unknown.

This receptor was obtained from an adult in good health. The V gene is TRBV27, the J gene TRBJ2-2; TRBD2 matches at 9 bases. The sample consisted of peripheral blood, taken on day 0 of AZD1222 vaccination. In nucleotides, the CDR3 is TGTGCCAGCAGTTTACGGGATAGCGGGAGAACCGGGGAGCTGTTTTTT. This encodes CASSLRDSGRTGELFF.